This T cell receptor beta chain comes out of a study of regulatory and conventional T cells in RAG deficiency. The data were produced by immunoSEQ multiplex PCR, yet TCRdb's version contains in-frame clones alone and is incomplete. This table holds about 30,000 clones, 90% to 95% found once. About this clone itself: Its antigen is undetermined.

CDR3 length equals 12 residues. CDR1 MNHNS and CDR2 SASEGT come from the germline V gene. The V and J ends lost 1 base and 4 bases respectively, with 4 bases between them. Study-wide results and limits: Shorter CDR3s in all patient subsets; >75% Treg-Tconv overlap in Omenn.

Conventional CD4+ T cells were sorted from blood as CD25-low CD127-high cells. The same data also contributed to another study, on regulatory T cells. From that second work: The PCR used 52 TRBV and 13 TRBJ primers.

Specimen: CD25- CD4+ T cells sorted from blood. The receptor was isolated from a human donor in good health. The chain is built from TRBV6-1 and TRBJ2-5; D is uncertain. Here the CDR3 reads CASSEVRETQYF. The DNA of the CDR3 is TGTGCCAGCAGTGAAGTGAGAGAGACCCAGTACTTC.